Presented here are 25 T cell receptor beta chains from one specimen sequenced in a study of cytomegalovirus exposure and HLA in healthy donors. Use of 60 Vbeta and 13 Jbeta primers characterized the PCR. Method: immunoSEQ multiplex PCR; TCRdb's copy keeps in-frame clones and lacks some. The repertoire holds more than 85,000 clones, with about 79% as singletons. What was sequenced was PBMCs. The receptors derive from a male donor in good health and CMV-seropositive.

CDR3 amino acids: CASSEQGAMEAFF. The DNA for the CDR3 is TGTGCCAGCAGTGAACAGGGGGCAATGGAAGCTTTCTTT. This chain uses TRBV6-1 with TRBJ1-1; 8 bases line up with TRBD1. The junction had 4 bases not matched to a gene; V was cut back by 2 bases and J by 8 bases. This CDR3 region has 13 residues. Germline CDR1 MNHNS, CDR2 SASEGT.

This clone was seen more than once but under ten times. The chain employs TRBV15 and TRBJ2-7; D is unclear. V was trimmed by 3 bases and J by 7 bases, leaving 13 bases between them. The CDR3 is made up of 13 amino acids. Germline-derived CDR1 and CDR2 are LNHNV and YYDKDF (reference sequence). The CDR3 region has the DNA TGTGCCACCAGCAGGGCCCATAGCCTAGAGCAGTACTTC. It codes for CATSRAHSLEQYF.

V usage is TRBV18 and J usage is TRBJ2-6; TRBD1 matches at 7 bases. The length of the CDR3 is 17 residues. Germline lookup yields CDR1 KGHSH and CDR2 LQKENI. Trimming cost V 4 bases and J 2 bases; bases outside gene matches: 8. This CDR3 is CASSLVNRGTGANVLTF. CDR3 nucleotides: TGTGCCAGCTCACTGGTTAACAGGGGAACTGGGGCCAACGTCCTGACTTTC.

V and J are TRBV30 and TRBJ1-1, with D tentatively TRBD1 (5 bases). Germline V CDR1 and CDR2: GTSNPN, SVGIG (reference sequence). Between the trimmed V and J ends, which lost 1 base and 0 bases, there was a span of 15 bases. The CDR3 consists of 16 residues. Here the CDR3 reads CAWSGLWGGMNTEAFF. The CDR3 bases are TGTGCCTGGAGTGGACTATGGGGGGGAATGAACACTGAAGCTTTCTTT.

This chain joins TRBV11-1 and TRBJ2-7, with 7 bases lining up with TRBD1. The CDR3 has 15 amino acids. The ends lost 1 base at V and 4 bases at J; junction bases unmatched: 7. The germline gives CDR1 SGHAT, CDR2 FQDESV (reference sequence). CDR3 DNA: TGTGCCAGCAGCTTAGATTCAGGGGGAGTATACGAGCAGTACTTC. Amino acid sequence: CASSLDSGGVYEQYF.

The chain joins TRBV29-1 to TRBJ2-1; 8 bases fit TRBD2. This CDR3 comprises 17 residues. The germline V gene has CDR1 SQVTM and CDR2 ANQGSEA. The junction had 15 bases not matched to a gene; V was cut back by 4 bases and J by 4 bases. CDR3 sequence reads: CSVGGVGAGVGYNEQFF. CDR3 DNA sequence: TGCAGCGTTGGGGGAGTAGGAGCGGGGGTCGGATACAATGAGCAGTTCTTC.

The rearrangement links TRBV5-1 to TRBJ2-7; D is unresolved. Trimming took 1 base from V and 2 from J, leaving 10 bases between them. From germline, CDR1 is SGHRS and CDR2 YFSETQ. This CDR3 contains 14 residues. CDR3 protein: CASSLTVLAYEQYF. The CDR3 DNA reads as TGCGCCAGCAGCTTGACAGTGTTGGCCTACGAGCAGTACTTC. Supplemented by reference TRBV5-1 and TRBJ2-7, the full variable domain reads KAGVTQTPRYLIKTRGQQVTLSCSPISGHRSVSWYQQTPGQGLQFLFEYFSETQRNKGNFPGRFSGRQFSNSRSEMNVSTLELGDSALYLCASSLTVLAYEQYFGPGTRLTVT.

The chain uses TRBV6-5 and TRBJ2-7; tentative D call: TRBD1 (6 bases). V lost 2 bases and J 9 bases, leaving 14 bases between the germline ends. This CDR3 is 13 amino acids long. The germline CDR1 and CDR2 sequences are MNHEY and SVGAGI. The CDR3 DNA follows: TGTGCCAGCAGTTACACCCTACAGGGTCCGCAGTACTTC. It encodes CASSYTLQGPQYF.

CDR3 residues: CAWSTGLGSQYF. The CDR3 DNA is TGTGCCTGGAGTACAGGTCTTGGGTCCCAGTACTTC. The V and J genes are TRBV30 and TRBJ2-5; perhaps TRBD1 as D (5 bases). The germline V and J ends were trimmed by 2 bases and 9 bases, with 13 bases remaining between them. This CDR3 has 12 amino acids. Germline V gives CDR1 GTSNPN, CDR2 SVGIG (reference sequence). The full variable domain, its missing parts supplied by reference TRBV30 and TRBJ2-5, is SQTIHQWPATLVQPVGSPLSLECTVEGTSNPNLYWYRQAAGRGLQLLFYSVGIGQISSEVPQNLSASRPQDRQFILSSKKLLLSDSGFYLCAWSTGLGSQYFGPGTRLLVL.

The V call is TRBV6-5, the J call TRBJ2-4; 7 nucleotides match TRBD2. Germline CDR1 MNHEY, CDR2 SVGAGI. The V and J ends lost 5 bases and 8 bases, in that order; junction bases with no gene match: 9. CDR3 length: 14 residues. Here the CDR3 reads CASSPPGRDDIQYF. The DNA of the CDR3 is TGTGCCAGCAGTCCCCCAGGGAGGGATGACATTCAGTACTTC.

CDR3 coding DNA: TGTGCCAGCAGTGCGGGGGGTCGGGCAGATACGCAGTATTTT. This gives the protein CASSAGGRADTQYF. The rearrangement joins TRBV6-1 to TRBJ2-3; 7 bases fit TRBD2. Germline lookup yields CDR1 MNHNS and CDR2 SASEGT. This CDR3 spans 14 amino acids. J lost 4 bases, V lost 4 bases, and 5 bases had no gene match.

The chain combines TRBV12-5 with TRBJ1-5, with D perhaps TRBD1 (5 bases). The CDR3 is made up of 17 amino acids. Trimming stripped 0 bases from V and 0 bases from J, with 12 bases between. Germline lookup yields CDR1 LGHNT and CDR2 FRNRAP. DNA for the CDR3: TGTGCTAGTGGTTTGGTACCCTGGGGCAGTAGCAATCAGCCCCAGCATTTT. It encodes CASGLVPWGSSNQPQHF.

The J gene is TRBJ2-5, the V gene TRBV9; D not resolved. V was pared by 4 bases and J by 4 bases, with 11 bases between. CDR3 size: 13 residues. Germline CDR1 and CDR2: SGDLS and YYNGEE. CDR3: CASSRSSSETQYF. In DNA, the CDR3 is TGTGCCAGCAGCCGTAGCAGCTCAGAGACCCAGTACTTC.

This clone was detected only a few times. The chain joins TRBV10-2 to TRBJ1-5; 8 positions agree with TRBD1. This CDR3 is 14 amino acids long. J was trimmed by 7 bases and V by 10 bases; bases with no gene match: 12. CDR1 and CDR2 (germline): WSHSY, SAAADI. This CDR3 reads CATSDRDVKQPQHF. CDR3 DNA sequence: TGCGCCACCTCGGACAGGGACGTTAAACAGCCCCAGCATTTT.

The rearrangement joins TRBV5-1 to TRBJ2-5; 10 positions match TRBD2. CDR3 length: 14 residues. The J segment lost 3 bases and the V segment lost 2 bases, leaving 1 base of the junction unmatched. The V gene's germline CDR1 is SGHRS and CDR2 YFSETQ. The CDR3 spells CASSFSGGKETQYF. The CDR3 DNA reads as TGCGCCAGCAGCTTTAGCGGGGGGAAAGAGACCCAGTACTTC.

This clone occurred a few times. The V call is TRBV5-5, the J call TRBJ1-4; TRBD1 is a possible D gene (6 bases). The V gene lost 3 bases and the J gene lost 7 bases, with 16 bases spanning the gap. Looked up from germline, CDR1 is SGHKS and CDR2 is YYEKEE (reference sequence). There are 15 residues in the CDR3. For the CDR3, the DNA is TGTGCCAGCAGCTGGGCAGGGGCCTTGGGTGAAAAACTGTTTTTT. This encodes CASSWAGALGEKLFF.

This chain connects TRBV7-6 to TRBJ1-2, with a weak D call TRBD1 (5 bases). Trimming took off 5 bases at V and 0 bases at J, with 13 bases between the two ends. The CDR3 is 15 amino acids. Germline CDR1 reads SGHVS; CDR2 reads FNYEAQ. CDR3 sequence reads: CASSRGEGPNYGYTF. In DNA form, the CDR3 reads TGTGCCAGCAGCCGAGGGGAGGGACCTAACTATGGCTACACCTTC.

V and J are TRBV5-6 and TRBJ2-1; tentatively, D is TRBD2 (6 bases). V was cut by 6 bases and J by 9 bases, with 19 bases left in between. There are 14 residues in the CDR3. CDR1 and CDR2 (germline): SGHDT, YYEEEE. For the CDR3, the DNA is TGTGCCAGCACCCGACTAGTTCGGGGCAGTGAGCAGTTCTTC. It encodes CASTRLVRGSEQFF.

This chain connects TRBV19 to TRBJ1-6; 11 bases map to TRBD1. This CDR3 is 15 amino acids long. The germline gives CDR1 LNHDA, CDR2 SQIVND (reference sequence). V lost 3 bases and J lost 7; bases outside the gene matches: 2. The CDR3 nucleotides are TGTGCCAGTAGTATTGGACAGGGGGCCAATTCACCCCTCCACTTT. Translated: CASSIGQGANSPLHF.

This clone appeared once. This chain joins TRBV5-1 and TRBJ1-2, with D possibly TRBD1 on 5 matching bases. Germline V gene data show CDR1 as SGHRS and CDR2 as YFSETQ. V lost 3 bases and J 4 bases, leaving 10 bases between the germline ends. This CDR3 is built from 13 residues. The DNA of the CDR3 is TGCGCCAGCAGCTCCAGGGATCGCTATGGCTACACCTTC. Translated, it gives CASSSRDRYGYTF.

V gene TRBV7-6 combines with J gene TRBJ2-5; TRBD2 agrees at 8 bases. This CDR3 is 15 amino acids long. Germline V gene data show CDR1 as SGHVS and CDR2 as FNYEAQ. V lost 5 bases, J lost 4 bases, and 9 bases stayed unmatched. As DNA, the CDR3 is TGTGCCAGCAGCCCTCCGGGACTAGGGGGAGAGACCCAGTACTTC. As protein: CASSPPGLGGETQYF.

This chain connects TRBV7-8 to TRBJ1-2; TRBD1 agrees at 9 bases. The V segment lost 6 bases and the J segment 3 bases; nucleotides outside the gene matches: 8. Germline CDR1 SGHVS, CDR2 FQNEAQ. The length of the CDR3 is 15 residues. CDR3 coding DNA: TGTGCCAGCAGTGGGGACAGGGAACTAGACTATGGCTACACCTTC. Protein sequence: CASSGDRELDYGYTF.

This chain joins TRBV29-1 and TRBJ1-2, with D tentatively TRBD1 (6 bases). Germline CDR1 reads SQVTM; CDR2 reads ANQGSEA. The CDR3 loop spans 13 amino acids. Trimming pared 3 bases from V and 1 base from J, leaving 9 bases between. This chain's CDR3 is CSVDAGDNYGYTF. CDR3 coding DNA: TGCAGCGTTGACGCAGGGGATAACTATGGCTACACCTTC.

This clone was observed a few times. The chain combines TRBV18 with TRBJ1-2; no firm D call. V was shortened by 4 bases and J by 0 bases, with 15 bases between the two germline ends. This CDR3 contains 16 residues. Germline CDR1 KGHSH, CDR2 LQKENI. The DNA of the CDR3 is TGTGCCAGCTCACAGGCCGAGGGAGCACCTAACTATGGCTACACCTTC. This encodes CASSQAEGAPNYGYTF.

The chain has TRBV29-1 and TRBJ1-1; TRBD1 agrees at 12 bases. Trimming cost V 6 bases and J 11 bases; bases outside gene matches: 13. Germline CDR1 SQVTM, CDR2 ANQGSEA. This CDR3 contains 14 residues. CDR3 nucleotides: TGCAGCGTGACGTCCCGGGACAGGGGGCGAGAGGCTTTCTTT. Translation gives CSVTSRDRGREAFF. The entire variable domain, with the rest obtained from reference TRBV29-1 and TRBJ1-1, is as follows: SAVISQKPSRDICQRGTSLTIQCQVDSQVTMMFWYRQQPGQSLTLIATANQGSEATYESGFVIDKFPISRPNLTFSTLTVSNMSPEDSSIYLCSVTSRDRGREAFFGQGTRLTVV.